Listed below are T cell receptor beta chains from one sample, sequenced in a study of T-cell memory formation after mild COVID-19. TCRdb re-analysed the 5' RACE reads in MiXCR, keeping a single row per CDR3 protein. The data contain 350,000 or so distinct CDR3 sequences, 10% to 15% of them singletons. The sequencing input was PBMCs or a T cell subset sorted from them (not recorded which). The receptors were gathered from a man between 18 and 35 years old who had mild COVID-19 (a few samples of this study predate the infection). Cell type and time point are not known. Each CDR3 is given with its conserved first and last residue. D genes are given only for firm matches. The size of a clone is reported for some rows only, either as once, few or many, or as a class for expanded clones.

>NA|NA|TRBV7-2|TRBJ2-3
TGTGCCAGCAGCCCATTGATGGGATCGCAGTATTTT
CASSPLMGSQYF
>TRBD1|NA|TRBV5-4|TRBJ2-2
TGTGCCAGCAGCACCAGACAGGGGGCGAACACCGGGGAGCTGTTTTTT
CASSTRQGANTGELFF
>TRBD2|few|TRBV4-1|TRBJ2-3
TGCGCCAGCAGCCAAGATCGGCGACTAGCGGGGTTTTCAGATACGCAGTATTTT
CASSQDRRLAGFSDTQYF
>NA|few|TRBV6-2/TRBV6-3|TRBJ1-5
TGTGCCAGCACCCTGTCCTCAGTAGACAATCAGCCCCAGCATTTT
CASTLSSVDNQPQHF
>TRBD1|few|TRBV2|TRBJ1-6
TGTGCCAGCAGAAGGGACAGCTTGAATTCACCCCTCCACTTT
CASRRDSLNSPLHF
>NA|few|TRBV6-1|TRBJ1-5
TGTGCCAGCAGTGAACACGGCAGGCCTTATCAGCCCCAGCATTTT
CASSEHGRPYQPQHF
>TRBD2|NA|TRBV4-2|TRBJ2-1
TGTGCCAGCAGCCAAGGGCTAGCGGGGAACTCCTACAATGAGCAGTTCTTC
CASSQGLAGNSYNEQFF
>TRBD2|NA|TRBV9|TRBJ2-5
TGTGCCAGCAGCGTAGGAGCTAGCGGGGGCCCAGGGGAGACCCAGTACTTC
CASSVGASGGPGETQYF
>NA|few|TRBV20-1|TRBJ1-4
TGCAGTGTTAAAGAGCCGGGGGGGGAGGAAAAACTGTTTTTT
CSVKEPGGEEKLFF
>NA|many|TRBV29-1|TRBJ2-2
TGCAGCGTTGAAGATTGGGGTTCTGAGGATTCCACCGGGGAGCTGTTTTTT
CSVEDWGSEDSTGELFF
>TRBD1|NA|TRBV9|TRBJ1-5
TGTGCCAGCAGCGCAGCAGGGGGCCCTCAGCCCCAGCATTTT
CASSAAGGPQPQHF
>NA|NA|TRBV4-1|TRBJ2-1
TGCGCCAGCAGCCGCAACTACAATGAGCAGTTCTTC
CASSRNYNEQFF
>NA|NA|TRBV4-1|TRBJ1-2
TGCGCCAGCAGCCAAGTACTTTCCCCTAGATATGGCTACACCTTC
CASSQVLSPRYGYTF
>NA|NA|TRBV27|TRBJ1-6
TGTGCCAGCAGTTTTCCAGGGGAGTCGTCACCCCTCCACTTT
CASSFPGESSPLHF
>NA|NA|TRBV4-3|TRBJ2-5
TGCGCCAGCAGCCAAGATTCTCGGGCGAGACAGGGAGGTGTCCAGGAGACCCAGTACTTC
CASSQDSRARQGGVQETQYF
>TRBD2|NA|TRBV10-3|TRBJ2-5
TGTGCCATCAGTGACCCGAAGACTAGCGGGCAGTACTTC
CAISDPKTSGQYF